The next 5 T cell receptor beta chains were all read from a single sample in a study of Tregs in tolerant kidney transplant recipients. Measured with immunoSEQ multiplex PCR; TCRdb has only the in-frame clones, and not every one. The sample includes about 87,000 clones, 80% to 95% of them seen just once. Sequencing was performed on CD4+ T cells from blood, taken before the transplant. The receptors originated from a human donor who received a combined kidney and bone marrow transplant.

The CDR3 DNA reads TGTGCCAGCAGTGAAGTTGGGGCCTTTGGGGAGCAGTACTTC. This translates into CASSEVGAFGEQYF. This rearrangement joins TRBV6-1 to TRBJ2-7; D is perhaps TRBD1 (5 bases). The germline V gene encodes CDR1 MNHNS and CDR2 SASEGT. Trimming removed 1 base at V and 7 bases at J, with 14 bases between. This CDR3 spans 14 amino acids.

The V gene is TRBV5-4, the J gene TRBJ2-2; D may be TRBD1 (6 bases). CDR1 and CDR2 from the germline V gene are SGHNT and YYREEE (reference sequence). V lost 1 base, J lost 4 bases, and 11 bases lay in between. The length of the CDR3 is 15 residues. DNA for the CDR3: TGTGCCAGCAGCTTGACAGGGTTTGGCACCGGGGAGCTGTTTTTT. Translating it yields CASSLTGFGTGELFF.

About this clone: A read error may account for a junction end that differs from germline. This CDR3 is also generated by other DNA sequences in the sample. V usage is TRBV4-3 and J usage is TRBJ1-6; D gene ambiguous. Looked up from germline, CDR1 is LGHNA and CDR2 is YSLEER. The CDR3 totals 18 residues. CDR3 region: CASSQDWKGIEGYSPLHF. CDR3 nucleotide sequence: TGCGCCAGCAGCCAAGATTGGAAGGGAATAGAGGGATATTCCCCCCTCCACTTT.

The V gene is TRBV7-8, the J gene TRBJ2-4, with D perhaps TRBD2 (5 bases). The V end lost 1 base, the J end lost 8 bases, and 15 bases lay between the germline ends. The CDR3 runs 15 residues. Germline V gene data show CDR1 as SGHVS and CDR2 as FQNEAQ. This CDR3 reads CASSLGAASQDIQYF. In nucleotides, the CDR3 is TGTGCCAGCAGCTTAGGAGCGGCCTCCCAAGACATTCAGTACTTC.

V gene TRBV28 combines with J gene TRBJ1-1; TRBD1 is a possible D gene (6 bases). The length of the CDR3 is 17 residues. CDR1 is MDHEN and CDR2 is SYDVKM in the germline V gene. V lost 8 bases to trimming and J lost 4 bases, with 26 bases between them. The CDR3, as DNA: TGTGCCAGCCGAGCTCGAGATTCGACAGGATTTAGCACTGAAGCTTTCTTT. Its protein is CASRARDSTGFSTEAFF.